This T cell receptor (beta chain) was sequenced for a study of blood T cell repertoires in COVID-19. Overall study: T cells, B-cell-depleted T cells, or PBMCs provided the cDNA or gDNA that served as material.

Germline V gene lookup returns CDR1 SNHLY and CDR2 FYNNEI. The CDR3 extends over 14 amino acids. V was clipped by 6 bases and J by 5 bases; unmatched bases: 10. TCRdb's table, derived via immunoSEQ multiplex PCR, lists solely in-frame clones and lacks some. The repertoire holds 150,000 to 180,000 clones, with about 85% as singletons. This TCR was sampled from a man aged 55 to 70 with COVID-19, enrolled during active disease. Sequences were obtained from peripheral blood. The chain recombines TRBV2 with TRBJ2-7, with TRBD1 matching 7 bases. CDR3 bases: TGTGCCAGCAGCGCAGACAGGGTCCCCCACGAGCAGTACTTC. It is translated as CASSADRVPHEQYF.